This T cell receptor beta chain was captured by sequencing in a study of human T cells and chemical hapten exposure. Study-wide context: Patients, largely female, had alopecia areata, totalis or universalis.

The time point here: patch test 2, 6 weeks after DPC sensitization. Treatment of the sample: therapeutic diphenylcyclopropenone sensitization with weekly scalp DPC. Germline values: CDR1 MNHEY, CDR2 SVGEGT. V was pared by 5 bases and J by 6 bases, with 6 bases of the junction left unmatched. This CDR3 is built from 13 residues. Separate cDNA molecules received unique molecular identifiers, which the library attached to them. MiXCR, run by TCRdb on the RACE reads, gives a single entry per CDR3 protein. Here the sample spans around 100,000 distinct CDR3 sequences, over 9.5% being singletons. Sequencing was performed on whole blood, taken in connection with sensitization to the hapten diphenylcyclopropenone (DPC). This sequence was found in a woman aged 40 to 55 with alopecia areata. Some clones in this sample may be carry-over from other donors' samples. The chain has TRBV6-2 or TRBV6-3 and TRBJ1-2, with 7 bases lining up with TRBD1. The CDR3 coding sequence is TGTGCCAGCAGTGCACGGACAGGAGATGGCTACACCTTC. This codes for CASSARTGDGYTF.